This paragraph reports one T cell receptor beta chain. Its antigen is unknown. Its ends do not fully match the called genes, so a read error is possible. This entry comes from a study of blood T cell repertoires in COVID-19 (TCRdb year 2020). Describing the broader study: Samples from collaborators originated in the United States, Italy and Spain and spanned both the acute and convalescent phases of COVID-19. The material from the prospective study consisted of cDNA or gDNA derived from T cells, B-cell-depleted T cells, or PBMCs. The dataset comprised deeply sampled blood TCRbeta repertoires from subjects exposed to, actively infected with, or recovered from COVID-19. A freely available public database, intended as a resource for researchers studying the immune response to SARS-CoV-2, is where the repertoires were released. The samples were drawn from two sources: the first 160 participants of the ongoing ImmuneRACE study, and 1,254 subjects contributed by 6 global collaborators. A de-identified subject ID, COVID-19 status, age in years and sex were almost always included in the sample metadata. Where available, HLA class I and class II types were obtained from metadata supplied by the sample provider rather than from assay-based typing.

CDR1 and CDR2, looked up from the germline V gene, are SGDLS and YYNGEE. The CDR3 measures 18 amino acids from cysteine to phenylalanine. Here the CDR3 DNA is all that survives: 54 bases in frame from base 1. The immunoSEQ Assay, a bias-controlled multiplex PCR, was used to amplify TCRbeta CDR3 regions from genomic DNA. The paper's data handling went like this. Within the assay, amplification of reference gene primers was used to estimate how many nucleated cells each sample contained. To quantify the absolute abundance of each unique TCRbeta CDR3 rearrangement, sequence reads were collapsed and filtered. For each sample, productive Simpson clonality was calculated as the square root of Simpson's diversity index over productive rearrangements. Entries here come from immuneACCESS through TCRdb and include only in-frame sequences with V and J called. Some clones fail to appear in such tables; in the studies checked, an unresolved V gene covers under half of the shortfall, and the cause of the remainder is unknown. D and trimming come from the DNA, and the V and J calls and clone size come from that table. Across this sample there are some 150,000 clones, with around 86% seen only once. The ten largest clonotypes hold around 2.3% of the sample.

The paper's findings and limits, for the study overall: How much clinical and demographic metadata was included differed by source and by participant, and the metadata was provided uncurated.

Each collaborating institution followed its own protocols to collect whole blood in K2EDTA tubes. For TCRbeta analysis, collaborators shipped samples as frozen whole blood, isolated PBMCs, or DNA extracted from either of those sample types. The chain couples TRBV9 to TRBJ2-2, and the D gene may be TRBD2, 6 bases matching. Sequencing was carried out using peripheral blood. This receptor was obtained from a man aged 50 to 60 with active COVID-19. In nucleotides, the sequence is TGTGCCAGCAGCGTGATCCCCGGGGGAGTATTAAACACCGGGGAGCCGTTTTTT. Its amino acids are CASSVIPGGVLNTGEPFF. With the portions outside the CDR3 filled from the reference TRBV9 and TRBJ2-2 genes, the complete variable region becomes DSGVTQTPKHLITATGQRVTLRCSPRSGDLSVYWYQQSLDQGLQFLIQYYNGEERAKGNILERFSAQQFPDLHSELNLSSLELGDSALYFCASSVIPGGVLNTGEPFFGEGSRLTVL.